The 24 T cell receptor beta chains given below trace back to one sample, sequenced in a study of blood T cell repertoires in COVID-19. Some clones are missing from TCRdb's copy, which holds only in-frame ones; the method was immunoSEQ multiplex PCR. The repertoire has 250,000 or so clones, around 87% of them found once; the top ten carry approximately 5.3%. Sample: peripheral blood. The receptors were gathered from a woman aged 55 to 70 with COVID-19, enrolled during active disease.

The chain uses TRBV20-1 and TRBJ2-3; 7 bases map to TRBD2. The CDR3 loop spans 14 amino acids. V lost 3 bases and J lost 4; bases outside the gene matches: 7. Germline assignment: CDR1 DFQATT and CDR2 SNEGSKA (reference sequence). CDR3 region: CSASKGGSADTQYF. CDR3 bases: TGCAGTGCTAGTAAAGGCGGGAGCGCAGATACGCAGTATTTT.

V gene TRBV7-6 combines with J gene TRBJ2-1; 10 bases match TRBD2. Looked up from germline, CDR1 is SGHVS and CDR2 is FNYEAQ. V lost 1 base to trimming and J lost 0 bases; unmatched junction nucleotides: 6. The CDR3 is made up of 18 amino acids. The CDR3 sequence is CASSLEGGLAASYNEQFF. The CDR3, as DNA: TGTGCCAGCAGCTTAGAGGGCGGACTAGCGGCCTCCTACAATGAGCAGTTCTTC.

This clone was counted between two and nine times. The chain recombines TRBV28 with TRBJ2-7, with 7 bases lining up with TRBD1. This CDR3 has 15 residues. Germline-derived CDR1 and CDR2 are MDHEN and SYDVKM. J gave up 4 bases and V 8 bases, and 14 bases lay outside the gene matches. CDR3 residues: CASHDSRQGGYEQYF. The CDR3 DNA follows: TGTGCCAGCCACGATAGCAGACAGGGTGGGTACGAGCAGTACTTC.

For this clone: The sample contains more than one DNA sequence encoding this CDR3. V usage is TRBV28 and J usage is TRBJ1-5; TRBD1 agrees at 10 bases. V shed 8 bases and J 6 bases; nucleotides not matched to a gene: 4. The CDR3 extends over 13 amino acids. Germline-derived CDR1 and CDR2 are MDHEN and SYDVKM. The CDR3 spells CASSGTGVQPQHF. The CDR3 coding sequence is TGTGCCAGCTCCGGGACAGGGGTTCAGCCCCAGCATTTT.

The V and J genes are TRBV7-2 and TRBJ2-1, with D maybe TRBD2 (7 bases). CDR3 size: 16 residues. Germline V gives CDR1 SGHTA, CDR2 FQGNSA. V was pared by 5 bases and J by 8 bases, with 22 bases between. The DNA of the CDR3 is TGTGCCAGCAGCATTCCTTACAGGGCGGGGGCCGATGAGCAGTTCTTC. Protein sequence: CASSIPYRAGADEQFF.

With regard to this clone: An end of the junction differs from the germline gene, which may be a read error. The same CDR3 arises from other DNA sequences in this sample as well. The chain couples TRBV28 to TRBJ2-1; 7 bases fit TRBD1. Germline V CDR1 and CDR2: MDHEN, SYDVKM. The CDR3 runs to 18 residues. The CDR3 loop is CASSQSTGLGSLYDEQFF. The DNA for the CDR3 is TGTGCCAGCAGCCAATCGACAGGGTTGGGATCCCTTTACGATGAACAGTTCTTC. The variable domain in full, with the rest retrieved from reference TRBV28 and TRBJ2-1, is DVKVTQSSRYLVKRTGEKVFLECVQDMDHENMFWYRQDPGLGLRLIYFSYDVKMKEKGDIPEGYSVSREKKERFSLILESASTNQTSMYLCASSQSTGLGSLYDEQFFGPGTRLTVL.

This clone was recorded only once. V gene TRBV4-2 combines with J gene TRBJ1-1, with 7 bases that match TRBD1. With V trimmed by 0 bases and J by 6 bases, 4 bases remained unmatched. The CDR3 extends over 14 amino acids. The germline gives CDR1 LGHNA, CDR2 YNFKEQ. The CDR3 sequence is CASSQDRGWAEAFF. As DNA, the CDR3 is TGTGCCAGCAGCCAAGACAGGGGGTGGGCTGAAGCTTTCTTT.

The chain joins TRBV6-5 to TRBJ1-5; the D gene is possibly TRBD1 (6 bases). Trimming took 7 bases from V and 4 from J, leaving 11 bases between them. Germline V lookup: CDR1 MNHEY, CDR2 SVGAGI. The CDR3 has 13 residues. CDR3 nucleotides: TGTGCCAGCACCCGGACAGCTAATCAGCCCCAGCATTTT. Amino acids: CASTRTANQPQHF.

Here the CDR3 DNA reads TGTGCCAGCTCACTAGGACAGACTAAGAACACTGAAGCTTTCTTT. It yields the protein CASSLGQTKNTEAFF. V and J are TRBV18 and TRBJ1-1; tentatively, D is TRBD1 (6 bases). CDR3 size: 15 residues. Germline V gives CDR1 KGHSH, CDR2 LQKENI. V lost 4 bases and J 1 base, leaving 13 bases between the germline ends.

V gene TRBV9 combines with J gene TRBJ1-2; possibly TRBD1 for D (5 bases). This CDR3 has 13 residues. The V and J ends lost 4 bases and 5 bases respectively, with 12 bases between them. Germline loops: CDR1 SGDLS, CDR2 YYNGEE. Written as DNA, the CDR3 is TGTGCCAGCAGCTCCTCCTCAGGGTATGGCTACACCTTC. It specifies CASSSSSGYGYTF.

The chain carries TRBV30 and TRBJ1-5; the D gene is possibly TRBD1 (6 bases). There are 19 residues in the CDR3. The germline gives CDR1 GTSNPN, CDR2 SVGIG (reference sequence). Trimming took 2 bases from V and 7 from J, leaving 30 bases between them. The CDR3 bases are TGTGCCTGGAGTACATATCAGGGGACGGGCTTAGGACCCATCCAGCCCCAGCATTTT. Amino acid sequence: CAWSTYQGTGLGPIQPQHF.

The rearrangement uses TRBV5-1 and TRBJ2-7; 7 bases agree with TRBD2. Germline V gene lookup returns CDR1 SGHRS and CDR2 YFSETQ. The CDR3 spans 15 residues. The ends lost 5 bases at V and 2 bases at J; junction bases unmatched: 10. This CDR3 is CASRVGSGWPYEQYF. In DNA, the CDR3 is TGCGCCAGCAGGGTCGGTAGCGGGTGGCCCTACGAGCAGTACTTC.

The chain couples TRBV9 to TRBJ2-5, with unresolved D. Between the trimmed V and J ends, which lost 4 bases and 5 bases, there was a span of 15 bases. The CDR3 spans 14 residues. CDR1 and CDR2 from the germline V gene are SGDLS and YYNGEE. The CDR3 is CASSPQVLTETQYF. CDR3 sequence (DNA): TGTGCCAGCAGCCCCCAGGTATTGACGGAGACCCAGTACTTC.

This clone was found a few times. The chain combines TRBV7-9 with TRBJ2-7, with TRBD1 matching 7 bases. Germline V gene sequence: CDR1 SEHNR, CDR2 FQNEAQ (reference sequence). Germline trimming cut 7 bases from V and 4 bases from J; bases unmatched to any gene: 13. The CDR3 covers 15 residues. The DNA for the CDR3 is TGTGCCAGCACAAGGACAGGCTACCAGGTTTACGAGCAGTACTTC. Encoded protein: CASTRTGYQVYEQYF.

The chain uses TRBV27 and TRBJ2-1; possibly TRBD1 for D (5 bases). V was trimmed by 10 bases and J by 7 bases, leaving 32 bases between them. The germline gives CDR1 MNHEY, CDR2 SMNVEV (reference sequence). The CDR3 sequence is 18 residues long. The CDR3 here is CATHKGIGVPQAENEQFF. The DNA of the CDR3 is TGTGCCACCCATAAGGGGATTGGGGTCCCCCAGGCGGAAAATGAGCAGTTCTTC.

The chain has TRBV19 and TRBJ1-2; maybe TRBD1 (6 bases). V was cut by 5 bases and J by 1 base, with 8 bases left in between. The CDR3 is made up of 13 amino acids. CDR1 and CDR2 (germline): LNHDA, SQIVND (reference sequence). This chain's CDR3 is CASSVQGNYGYTF. The CDR3 DNA is TGTGCCAGTAGTGTACAGGGTAACTATGGCTACACCTTC.

The chain recombines TRBV4-2 with TRBJ2-2, with D perhaps matching TRBD2 (6 bases). The germline V gene encodes CDR1 LGHNA and CDR2 YNFKEQ. The CDR3 is 17 amino acids. Deletions cut 0 bases from V and 1 base from J, with 12 bases between. The CDR3 DNA sequence: TGTGCCAGCAGCCAAGAAGGCGGGACCTTGAACACCGGGGAGCTGTTTTTT. This translates into CASSQEGGTLNTGELFF.

V gene TRBV20-1 combines with J gene TRBJ1-3; D unresolved. Trimming removed 5 bases from V and 4 bases from J, with 6 bases in between. The CDR3 spans 11 residues. Germline V lookup: CDR1 DFQATT, CDR2 SNEGSKA (reference sequence). CDR3 nucleotide sequence: TGCAGTGCTCCCAGAGGAAACACCATATATTTT. It encodes CSAPRGNTIYF.

The V gene is TRBV7-9, the J gene TRBJ1-6, with D unclear. CDR1 SEHNR and CDR2 FQNEAQ come from the germline V gene (reference sequence). The CDR3 spans 15 residues. V lost 5 bases and J lost 5, with 13 bases in between. In DNA, the CDR3 is TGTGCCAGCAGCCCCTCTTCGGGAGATAATTCACCCCTCCACTTT. Translating gives CASSPSSGDNSPLHF. The full variable domain, its missing parts supplied by reference TRBV7-9 and TRBJ1-6, is DTGVSQNPRHKITKRGQNVTFRCDPISEHNRLYWYRQTLGQGPEFLTYFQNEAQLEKSRLLSDRFSAERPKGSFSTLEIQRTEQGDSAMYLCASSPSSGDNSPLHFGNGTRLTVT.

This sequence joins TRBV5-4 and TRBJ2-5; the match to TRBD2 covers 12 bases. The CDR3 has 16 residues. The germline V gene has CDR1 SGHNT and CDR2 YYREEE (reference sequence). V shed 0 bases, J shed 9 bases, and the junction held 9 bases outside the gene matches. The CDR3 here is CASSLGSRTSGTAQYF. In nucleotides, the CDR3 is TGTGCCAGCAGCTTGGGGAGTAGGACTAGCGGGACGGCCCAGTACTTC.

This chain joins TRBV5-1 and TRBJ2-2, with TRBD2 identical over 8 bases. V shed 6 bases and J 4 bases; nucleotides not matched to a gene: 8. Germline assignment: CDR1 SGHRS and CDR2 YFSETQ. The CDR3 extends over 15 amino acids. The CDR3 coding sequence is TGCGCCAGCAAATCGGGAGGGGTGGCCACCGGGGAGCTGTTTTTT. Encoded protein: CASKSGGVATGELFF.

This chain connects TRBV3-1 (or the pseudogene TRBV3-2) to TRBJ1-2; D ambiguous. This CDR3 contains 12 residues. Germline V gene lookup returns CDR1 LGHDT and CDR2 YNNKEL (reference sequence). V was trimmed by 0 bases and J by 4 bases, leaving 3 bases between them. CDR3 nucleotide sequence: TGTGCCAGCAGCCAAGAGAGCTATGGCTACACCTTC. This sequence encodes CASSQESYGYTF.

As for this clone: The sample holds other DNA sequences that translate to the same CDR3. The genes are TRBV3-1 (or the pseudogene TRBV3-2) and TRBJ2-7, with unresolved D. Per germline, CDR1 LGHDT and CDR2 YNNKEL (reference sequence). Trimming removed 1 base at V and 7 bases at J, with 8 bases between. The length of the CDR3 is 12 residues. Here the CDR3 DNA reads TGTGCCAGCAGCCAAGGGAGACGGGAGCAGTACTTC. Protein: CASSQGRREQYF.

The chain employs TRBV15 and TRBJ2-1, with 9 bases aligning to TRBD2. J gave up 4 bases and V 0 bases, and 10 bases lay outside the gene matches. The CDR3 runs to 18 residues. Germline CDR1 and CDR2: LNHNV and YYDKDF (reference sequence). The CDR3 sequence: CATSRDRSRREGYNEQFF. The CDR3 DNA reads as TGTGCCACCAGCAGAGATAGATCGCGGCGGGAGGGTTACAATGAGCAGTTCTTC.